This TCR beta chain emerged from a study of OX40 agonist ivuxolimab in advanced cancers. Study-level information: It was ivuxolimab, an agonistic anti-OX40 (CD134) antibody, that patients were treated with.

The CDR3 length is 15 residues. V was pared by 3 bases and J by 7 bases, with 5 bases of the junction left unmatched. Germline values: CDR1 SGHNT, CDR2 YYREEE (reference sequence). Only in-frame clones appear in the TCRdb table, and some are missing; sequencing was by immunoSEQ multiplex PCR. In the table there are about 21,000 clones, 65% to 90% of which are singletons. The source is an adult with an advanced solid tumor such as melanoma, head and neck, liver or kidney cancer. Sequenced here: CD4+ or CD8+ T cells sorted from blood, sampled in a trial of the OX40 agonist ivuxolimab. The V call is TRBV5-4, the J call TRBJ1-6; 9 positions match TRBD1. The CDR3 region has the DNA TGTGCCAGCAGCTGGGACAGGGCCAAGAATTCACCCCTCCACTTT. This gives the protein CASSWDRAKNSPLHF. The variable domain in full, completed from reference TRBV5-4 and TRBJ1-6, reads ETGVTQSPTHLIKTRGQQVTLRCSSQSGHNTVSWYQQALGQGPQFIFQYYREEENGRGNFPPRFSGLQFPNYSSELNVNALELDDSALYLCASSWDRAKNSPLHFGNGTRLTVT.